This T cell receptor beta chain was found in a study of T-cell reconstitution after alpha-beta-depleted transplantation in children. During its preparation, the TCRbeta library received unique molecular identifiers. Via MiXCR, TCRdb re-called the PCR reads, giving one row per CDR3 protein. The repertoire holds just over 950,000 distinct CDR3 sequences, with about 29% as singletons. This clonotype has only one observation. The target antigen is unknown. The ends were cut back, 6 bases at V and 4 bases at J, with 12 bases in the middle. The CDR3 has 13 amino acids. Study outcomes and limitations: One year after transplant, T-cell counts and diversity came mostly from newly produced T cells. Where alpha-beta T cells came from about two months after transplant was reportedly several hundred expanded graft clones. Some patients owed their high day-60 TCRbeta diversity to surviving recipient T cells and thymic progenitors.

The V call is TRBV12-3 or TRBV12-4, the J call TRBJ1-1; D remains ambiguous. This material consisted of PBMCs, mostly from graft donor cells, taken 360 days after TCRalphabeta/CD19-depleted stem cell transplant. This TCR was sampled from a boy under two years old who had a stem cell transplant for SCID, so the T cells may come from the graft donor. CDR3 coding DNA: TGTGCCAGCAGGCCCGACATTCCCACTGAAGCTTTCTTT. Its translation is CASRPDIPTEAFF.